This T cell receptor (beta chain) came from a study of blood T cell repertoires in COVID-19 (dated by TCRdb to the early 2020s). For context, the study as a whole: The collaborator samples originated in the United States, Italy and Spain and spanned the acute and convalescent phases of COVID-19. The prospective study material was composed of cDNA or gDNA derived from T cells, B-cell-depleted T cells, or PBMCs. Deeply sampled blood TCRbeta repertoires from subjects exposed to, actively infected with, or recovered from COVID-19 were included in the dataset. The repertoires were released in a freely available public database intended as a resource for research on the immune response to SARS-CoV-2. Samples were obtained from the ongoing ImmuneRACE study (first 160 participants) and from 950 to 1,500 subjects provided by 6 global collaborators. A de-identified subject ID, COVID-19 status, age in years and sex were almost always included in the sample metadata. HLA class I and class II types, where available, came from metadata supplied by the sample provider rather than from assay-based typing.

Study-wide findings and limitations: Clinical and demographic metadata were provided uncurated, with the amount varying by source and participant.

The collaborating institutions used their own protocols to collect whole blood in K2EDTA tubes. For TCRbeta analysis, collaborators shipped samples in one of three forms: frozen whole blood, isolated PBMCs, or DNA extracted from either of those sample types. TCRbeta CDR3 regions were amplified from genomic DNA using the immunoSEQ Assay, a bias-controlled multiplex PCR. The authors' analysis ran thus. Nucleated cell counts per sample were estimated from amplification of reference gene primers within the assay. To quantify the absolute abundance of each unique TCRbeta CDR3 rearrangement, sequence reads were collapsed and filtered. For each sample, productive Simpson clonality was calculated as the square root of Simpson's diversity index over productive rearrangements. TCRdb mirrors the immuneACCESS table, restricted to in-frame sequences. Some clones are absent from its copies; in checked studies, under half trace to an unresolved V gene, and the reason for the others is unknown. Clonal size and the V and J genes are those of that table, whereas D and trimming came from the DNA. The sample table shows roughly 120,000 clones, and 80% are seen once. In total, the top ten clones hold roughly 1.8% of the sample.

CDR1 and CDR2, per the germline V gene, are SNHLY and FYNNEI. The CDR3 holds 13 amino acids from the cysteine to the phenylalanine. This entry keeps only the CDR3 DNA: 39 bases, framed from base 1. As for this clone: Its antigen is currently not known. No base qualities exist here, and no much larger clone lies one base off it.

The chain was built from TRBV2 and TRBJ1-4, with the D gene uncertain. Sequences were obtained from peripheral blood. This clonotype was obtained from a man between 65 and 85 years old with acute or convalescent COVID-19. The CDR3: CASQRGIGEKLFF. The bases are TGTGCTTCTCAGCGGGGTATAGGAGAAAAACTGTTTTTT. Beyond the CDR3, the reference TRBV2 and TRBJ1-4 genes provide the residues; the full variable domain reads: EPEVTQTPSHQVTQMGQEVILRCVPISNHLYFYWYRQILGQKVEFLVSFYNNEISEKSEIFDDQFSVERPDGSNFTLKIRSTKLEDSAMYFCASQRGIGEKLFFGSGTQLSVL.